Listed here are 14 T cell receptor beta chains from one sample, sequenced in a study of blood T cells in healthy people across ages (dated by TCRdb to between 2015 and 2017). The library relied on 5' RACE. The run used an Illumina HiSeq 2500. A second PCR of about 7 to 12 cycles was performed with a sample-barcoded 5' primer and a J-beta primer mix. Through fastp at Q25 and MiXCR, TCRdb rebuilt clones from the public reads, retaining in-frame beta chains. Rows merge per CDR3 protein into single entries with the most common DNA and genes. Recorded for this sample are roughly 550,000 distinct CDR3 sequences; 24% of them occurred a single time. Of the sample, roughly 9% is held by the ten largest clones. The same sample was also used in a study of T cells of mothers and their children.

Sequenced sample: blood. These receptors originate from a boy between 10 and 17 years old in good health.

This clonotype was observed at least ten times. The rearrangement joins TRBV6-1 to TRBJ1-4; the match to TRBD1 covers 9 bases. CDR3 length: 16 amino acids. The trim removed 4 bases at V and 5 bases at J, leaving 8 bases unmatched. Germline values: CDR1 MNHNS, CDR2 SASEGT. In DNA form, the CDR3 reads TGTGCCAGCAGTGGGGGGACAGGGCGATTGAATGAAAAACTGTTTTTT. Amino acid sequence: CASSGGTGRLNEKLFF.

This clonotype has only a few counts. The chain recombines TRBV21-1 with TRBJ2-1; no check of the table's D call, TRBD2, against the DNA was made. TRBV21-1 is noted as a pseudogene. This CDR3 region has 19 residues. The CDR3 bases are TGTGCCAGCATCAAGACTATTAGCGGGAGGGGAAGCTCCTACAATGAGCAGTTCTTC. This codes for CASIKTISGRGSSYNEQFF.

J is TRBJ2-1 and V is TRBV20-1; 12 nucleotides agree with TRBD2. The CDR3 covers 15 residues. Germline V gene sequence: CDR1 DFQATT, CDR2 SNEGSKA (reference sequence). CDR3 sequence: CRALGFGLAGNEQFF. For the CDR3, the DNA is TGCAGGGCCCTAGGATTTGGACTAGCGGGGAATGAGCAGTTCTTC.

V is TRBV25-1 and J is TRBJ2-3; D call uncertain. The CDR3 has 14 residues. V lost 0 bases, J lost 0 bases, and 4 bases lay in between. Germline values: CDR1 MGHDK, CDR2 SYGVNS. In nucleotides, the CDR3 is TGTGCCAGCAGTGAATACGGAAGCACAGATACGCAGTATTTT. Translation: CASSEYGSTDTQYF. The variable domain in full, completed from reference TRBV25-1 and TRBJ2-3, reads EADIYQTPRYLVIGTGKKITLECSQTMGHDKMYWYQQDPGMELHLIHYSYGVNSTEKGDLSSESTVSRIRTEHFPLTLESARPSHTSQYLCASSEYGSTDTQYFGPGTRLTVL.

This clonotype was counted a few times. The chain has TRBV6-1 and TRBJ2-1; D remains ambiguous. V shed 11 bases and J shed 6 bases, with 11 bases lying between them. This CDR3 is built from 11 residues. Germline V gene lookup returns CDR1 MNHNS and CDR2 SASEGT. DNA of the CDR3: TGTGCCGGATCCGGTTTCAATGAGCAGTTCTTC. Translating it yields CAGSGFNEQFF.

This clonotype has more than one count but fewer than ten. The J gene is TRBJ1-4, the V gene TRBV28; D gene ambiguous. Trimming cost V 6 bases and J 7 bases, with 12 bases left between them. Germline V gene sequence: CDR1 MDHEN, CDR2 SYDVKM. The CDR3 is made up of 13 amino acids. The DNA for the CDR3 is TGTGCCAGCAGCGAGGTGGTTGCTGAAAAACTGTTTTTT. It encodes CASSEVVAEKLFF.

V and J are TRBV29-1 and TRBJ2-4; 12 bases are a match to TRBD2. Germline V gives CDR1 SQVTM, CDR2 ANQGSEA. There are 15 residues in the CDR3. The V and J ends lost 3 bases and 9 bases, in that order; junction bases with no gene match: 9. The CDR3 DNA reads as TGCAGCGTTGACTGGCTAGCGGGGGGGCAAGTCATTCAGTACTTC. Translation gives CSVDWLAGGQVIQYF.

The chain carries TRBV10-3 and TRBJ2-5; the D call may be TRBD1 or TRBD2 (6 bases each). Germline-derived CDR1 and CDR2 are ENHRY and SYGVKD. Trimming pared 6 bases from V and 1 base from J, leaving 12 bases between. CDR3 length: 14 amino acids. The CDR3 reads CAISPKGGQETQYF. In nucleotides, the CDR3 is TGTGCCATCAGCCCGAAGGGGGGCCAAGAGACCCAGTACTTC.

This chain links TRBV7-9 with TRBJ2-5; D possibly uses TRBD1 or TRBD2 (6 bases each). The J call is uncertain, as TRBJ2-1 better fits the DNA end. Germline values: CDR1 SEHNR, CDR2 FQNEAQ (reference sequence). This CDR3 contains 15 residues. The CDR3 loop reads CASISGRGLYNEQFF. DNA of the CDR3: TGTGCCAGCATCTCTGGCAGGGGACTCTACAATGAGCAGTTCTTC.

This clonotype was picked up a small number of times. The V call is TRBV4-1, the J call TRBJ1-3, with D perhaps matching TRBD1 (6 bases). Germline CDR1 and CDR2: MGHRA and YSYEKL. The CDR3 loop spans 18 amino acids. Trimming cost V 0 bases and J 0 bases, with 15 bases left between them. CDR3 sequence reads: CASSQEFQQGYSGNTIYF. Written as DNA, the CDR3 is TGCGCCAGCAGCCAAGAGTTTCAACAGGGATACTCTGGAAACACCATATATTTT.

This clonotype came up a few times. The V gene is TRBV29-1, the J gene TRBJ2-5; D gene uncertain. The DNA end is more similar to TRBJ2-1, so the J call may be wrong. This CDR3 contains 11 residues. Germline CDR1 SQVTM, CDR2 ANQGSEA. The CDR3 DNA is TGCAGCGTTGGAGCAGGTTTAGAGCAGTTCTTC. Its protein product is CSVGAGLEQFF.

This clonotype showed up just a few times. V and J are TRBV20-1 and TRBJ2-5, with TRBD2 matching 7 bases. Germline CDR1 DFQATT, CDR2 SNEGSKA (reference sequence). V dropped 6 bases and J dropped 5; count of bases not matched to a gene: 12. CDR3 length: 14 residues. CDR3 protein: CSAPKRGREETQYF. CDR3 bases: TGCAGTGCACCGAAACGAGGGAGGGAGGAGACCCAGTACTTC.

The sample holds many counts of this clonotype. The chain employs TRBV7-9 and TRBJ2-7, with 11 bases matching TRBD2. V shed 4 bases and J 4 bases; nucleotides not matched to a gene: 6. Germline V gives CDR1 SEHNR, CDR2 FQNEAQ (reference sequence). CDR3 length: 15 residues. CDR3 DNA: TGTGCCAGCAGCTCCGGTGGGACTAGCGGATACGAGCAGTACTTC. Its translation is CASSSGGTSGYEQYF.

At least ten counts were recorded for this clonotype. The chain employs TRBV27 and TRBJ2-2; D call uncertain. The CDR3 runs 12 residues. V lost 6 bases and J 3 bases, leaving 5 bases between the germline ends. CDR1 MNHEY and CDR2 SMNVEV come from the germline V gene (reference sequence). The CDR3 sequence is CASSPYTGELFF. The CDR3 DNA reads TGTGCCAGCAGCCCTTACACCGGGGAGCTGTTTTTT.